This T cell receptor (beta chain) derives from a study of T-cell memory formation after mild COVID-19. Study-wide findings and caveats: The SARS-CoV-2 specificity of second-wave clones reaching peak at day 37 remained unverified. CD4+ bias marked clones expanding day 15 to 37, unlike balanced contracting clones.

Germline values: CDR1 SGHTA, CDR2 FQGNSA. V was pared by 8 bases and J by 3 bases, with 14 bases between. CDR3 length equals 13 residues. This clonotype was observed a handful of times. Its specificity is not known. TCR alpha and TCR beta cDNA libraries carrying sample barcodes and UMIs came from 5'RACE with constant-segment primers. TCRdb reprocessed the 5' RACE reads via MiXCR and lists one record per CDR3 protein. The sample contains about 430,000 distinct CDR3 sequences, roughly 18% of which appear only once. The source is a man aged 18 to 35 who had mild COVID-19 (a few samples of this study predate the infection). Cell type and time point are not known. What was sequenced was PBMCs or a T cell subset sorted from them (not recorded which). The J gene is TRBJ2-7, the V gene TRBV7-2; D uncertain. The CDR3 sequence: CASPLKVCYEQYF. The CDR3 DNA sequence: TGTGCCAGCCCCCTAAAGGTTTGCTACGAGCAGTACTTC. Filled out from reference TRBV7-2 and TRBJ2-7, the complete variable domain reads GAGVSQSPSNKVTEKGKDVELRCDPISGHTALYWYRQSLGQGLEFLIYFQGNSAPDKSGLPSDRFSAERTGGSVSTLTIQRTQQEDSAVYLCASPLKVCYEQYFGPGTRLTVT.